Listed below are T cell receptor beta chains from one sample, sequenced in a study of cytotoxic CD8 clonotypes in ibrutinib-treated CLL. Sequencing was performed with immunoSEQ multiplex PCR; in TCRdb, only in-frame clones are kept and a portion is missing. The table has approximately 100,000 clones, 70% to 80% seen once. Sequencing was performed on PBMCs, taken after 24 months of ibrutinib treatment. These receptors were collected from a human donor with chronic lymphocytic leukemia. Both conserved end residues are part of each CDR3. D genes are given only for firm matches. Not every row has a clone size; where given, it reads once, few, many or a size class.

j_call v_call d_call cdr3_length clone_size cdr3_nt cdr3_aa
TRBJ2-2 TRBV11-2 - 14 few TGTGCCAGCAGCTTTTGGGAGGTGACCGGGGAGCTGTTTTTT CASSFWEVTGELFF
TRBJ2-5 TRBV5-1 TRBD2 16 - TGCGCCAGCAGCCCCCGACTAGCGGTGATCCAAGAGACCCAGTACTTC CASSPRLAVIQETQYF
TRBJ1-5 TRBV19 TRBD1 19 - TGTGCCAGTAGTATCCTCTCCGGGACAGGGCGTGGGGGCAATCAGCCCCAGCATTTT CASSILSGTGRGGNQPQHF
TRBJ1-1 TRBV5-5 - 15 - TGTGCCAGCAGCTTGGTACAGCCACTATACACTGAAGCTTTCTTT CASSLVQPLYTEAFF
TRBJ1-1 TRBV7-9 - 14 - TGTGCCAGCAGCTGGGTAACAGTTGGAACTGAAGCTTTCTTT CASSWVTVGTEAFF
TRBJ2-7 TRBV7-2 TRBD2 18 - TGTGCCAGCAGCCCTCGGACTAGCGGGGCTGGGGGGGCCTACGAGCAGTACTTC CASSPRTSGAGGAYEQYF
TRBJ1-3 TRBV30 - 14 few TGTGCCTGGAGTGTACAAGGGGGTGGAAACACCATATATTTT CAWSVQGGGNTIYF
TRBJ2-1 TRBV6-1 TRBD2 14 - TGTGCCAGCACCGGACTAGCGGGTTACAATGAGCAGTTCTTC CASTGLAGYNEQFF
TRBJ2-2 TRBV2 TRBD2 14 - TGTGCCAGCAGTGAAGGACGGGGGGTTGAGGAGCTGTTTTTT CASSEGRGVEELFF
TRBJ1-4 TRBV6-1 TRBD1 14 - TGTGCCAGCAGTGGTTTGGACAGGGGTGAAAAACTGTTTTTT CASSGLDRGEKLFF
TRBJ1-1 TRBV7-2 - 13 - TGTGCCAGCAGCTTACGGACACACACTGAAGCTTTCTTT CASSLRTHTEAFF
TRBJ2-7 TRBV6-6 - 13 - TGTGCCAGCAGACGCACAGGAACATACGAGCAGTACTTC CASRRTGTYEQYF
TRBJ1-1 TRBV4-2 - 16 - TGTGCCAGCAGCCAAGTTGGGTCAGGTTTGAACACTGAAGCTTTCTTT CASSQVGSGLNTEAFF
TRBJ1-2 TRBV2 TRBD1 14 - TGTGCCAGCAGTAAGACAGGGGTTTCTAACGGCTACACCTTC CASSKTGVSNGYTF
TRBJ1-4 TRBV4-1 - 16 - TGCGCCAGCAGCCAAGACGGAAGGGGACCTAATGAAAAACTGTTTTTT CASSQDGRGPNEKLFF
TRBJ1-4 TRBV7-9 - 16 few TGTGCCAGCAGCCCCAGTGGCCGAGGGACTAATGAAAAACTGTTTTTT CASSPSGRGTNEKLFF
TRBJ1-1 TRBV6-5 - 15 - TGTGCCAGCAGTTACGCCGGACGGCCGAACACTGAAGCTTTCTTT CASSYAGRPNTEAFF
TRBJ1-2 TRBV5-1 - 13 - TGCGCCAGCAGCGGCGGGACGGACTATGGCTACACCTTC CASSGGTDYGYTF
TRBJ2-3 TRBV29-1 TRBD2 15 few TGCAGCGTTGAAGCGGATAGCGGGAGCACAGATACGCAGTATTTT CSVEADSGSTDTQYF
TRBJ2-7 TRBV28 TRBD1 16 - TGTGCCAGCAGTCCGCCAGGGACAGGCCCCCTCTACGAGCAGTACTTC CASSPPGTGPLYEQYF
TRBJ1-4 TRBV6-1 TRBD1 13 - TGTGCCACAACCAGGGGGCCTAATGAAAAACTGTTTTTT CATTRGPNEKLFF
TRBJ1-1 TRBV28 TRBD1 12 - TGTGCCAGCAGTTTAGGGACAGGTGAAGCTTTCTTT CASSLGTGEAFF
TRBJ2-7 TRBV28 - 11 - TGTGCCGCGAGGGGGAACTACGAGCAGTACTTC CAARGNYEQYF
TRBJ2-3 TRBV5-8 TRBD1 12 - TGTGCCAGCAGCTTGGAAGCAGGGGGGCAGTATTTT CASSLEAGGQYF
TRBJ2-3 TRBV19 TRBD1 14 - TGTGCCAGTATGATGACAGGGAGCACAGATACGCAGTATTTT CASMMTGSTDTQYF
TRBJ1-1 TRBV4-3 - 14 - TGCGCCAGCAGCTTGGGGCGCTTGAACACTGAAGCTTTCTTT CASSLGRLNTEAFF
TRBJ2-7 TRBV21-1 - 15 few TGTGCCAGCAGCAAAGCGGGACAGGCTCCCTACGAGCAGTACTTC CASSKAGQAPYEQYF
TRBJ1-3 TRBV7-6 TRBD1 15 - TGTGCCAGCAGCTTAGGGACAGGGGGATTAAACACCATATATTTT CASSLGTGGLNTIYF
TRBJ1-3 TRBV11-2 TRBD1 12 - TGTGCCAGCAGCGGGACAGGGTTCACCATATATTTT CASSGTGFTIYF
TRBJ2-1 TRBV28 - 12 - TGTGCCAGCAGCACAGATTACAATGAGCAGTTCTTC CASSTDYNEQFF
TRBJ2-5 TRBV30 - 13 medium-sized TGTGCCTGGGAGAAACAGGGTACAGAGACCCAGTACTTC CAWEKQGTETQYF
TRBJ1-2 TRBV27 TRBD1 15 many TGTGCCAGCAAACCTGGACAGGGGCCCCTTTCTGGCTACACCTTC CASKPGQGPLSGYTF
TRBJ2-1 TRBV5-1 TRBD2 17 - TGCGCCAGCAGCGTAACCGGGACTAGCGACTCCTACAATGAGCAGTTCTTC CASSVTGTSDSYNEQFF
TRBJ2-3 TRBV5-1 TRBD2 15 - TGCGCCAGCAGCTTGGCCGGAGGGAGGGCAGATACGCAGTATTTT CASSLAGGRADTQYF
TRBJ1-6 TRBV11-1 TRBD1 14 few TGTGCCAGCAGCAAGGACAGGGGTAATTCACCCCTCCACTTT CASSKDRGNSPLHF
TRBJ1-4 TRBV5-1 - 15 - TGCGCCAGCAGCTTGCTCTCAGGGTTTGGGGAAAAACTGTTTTTT CASSLLSGFGEKLFF
TRBJ2-3 TRBV5-1 - 15 - TGCGCCAGCAGCGTTAGCGGAAGCCCCACAGATACGCAGTATTTT CASSVSGSPTDTQYF
TRBJ1-2 TRBV6-5 - 15 - TGTGCCAGCAGACGCCGGGACCCCGGTGGCTATGGCTACACCTTC CASRRRDPGGYGYTF
TRBJ2-3 TRBV18 - 15 - TGTGCCAGCTCACCCCTCGTACTAGCAACAGATACGCAGTATTTT CASSPLVLATDTQYF
TRBJ2-7 TRBV5-6 - 12 - TGTGCCAGCAGCTATGGGAGCTACGAGCAGTACTTC CASSYGSYEQYF
TRBJ2-5 TRBV19 - 14 - TGTGCCAGTAGCAGGGGAGAGGGGCCCGAGACCCAGTACTTC CASSRGEGPETQYF
TRBJ1-5 TRBV18 - 13 - TGTGCCAGCTCACCAGGAGGCAATCAGCCCCAGCATTTT CASSPGGNQPQHF
TRBJ2-7 TRBV5-1 - 13 once TGCGCCAGCAGCTTGGACAGGTACTACGAGCAGTACTTC CASSLDRYYEQYF
TRBJ1-2 TRBV5-1 TRBD1 15 - TGCGCCAGCAGCTTGGGACAGGGCGGTAGCTATGGCTACACCTTC CASSLGQGGSYGYTF
TRBJ1-2 TRBV6-1 - 15 few TGTGCCAGCAGTGAGGGCGATAGGATTTACTATGGCTACACCTTC CASSEGDRIYYGYTF
TRBJ2-1 TRBV5-8 TRBD2 15 - TGTGCCAGCAGCTTAATGGGTTCGGGGGGCAATGAGCAGTTCTTC CASSLMGSGGNEQFF
TRBJ2-7 TRBV7-9 TRBD2 14 few TGTGCCAGCCGTCGGGGCGGGAGGGCCAACGAGCAGTACTTC CASRRGGRANEQYF
TRBJ1-5 TRBV6-6 - 15 once TGTGCCAGCAGGGACAGCTCCCACTACAATCAGCCCCAGCATTTT CASRDSSHYNQPQHF
TRBJ1-1 TRBV28 - 15 - TGTGCCAGCAGTTGGCGACCGCCGGAGGGAACTGAAGCTTTCTTT CASSWRPPEGTEAFF
TRBJ1-2 TRBV19 TRBD1 15 - TGTGCCAGTAGTCACCGACAGGGGCACATCTATGGCTACACCTTC CASSHRQGHIYGYTF